The 14 T cell receptor beta chains reported below all come from one sample, sequenced in a study of blood T cell repertoires in COVID-19. TCRdb's copy holds only in-frame clones and misses some; the assay was immunoSEQ multiplex PCR. The profile shows 130,000 or so clones, approximately 83% of them singletons. Sequenced material: peripheral blood. The receptors originated from a woman between 65 and 79 years old with acute or convalescent COVID-19.

This chain links TRBV7-2 with TRBJ1-2; possibly TRBD1 for D (5 bases). Germline V CDR1 and CDR2: SGHTA, FQGNSA. Between the trimmed V and J ends, which lost 1 base and 0 bases, there was a span of 12 bases. This CDR3 is 16 amino acids long. In DNA, the CDR3 is TGTGCCAGCAGCTTAGGGCCCCACAGGACTAACTATGGCTACACCTTC. Translation: CASSLGPHRTNYGYTF.

The chain employs TRBV3-1 (or the pseudogene TRBV3-2) and TRBJ1-2, with D possibly TRBD1 on 5 matching bases. Trimming cost V 0 bases and J 7 bases, with 12 bases left between them. The CDR3 covers 14 residues. The V gene's germline CDR1 is LGHDT and CDR2 YNNKEL (reference sequence). CDR3 loop: CASSQDRQGGGYTF. The CDR3 DNA reads TGTGCCAGCAGCCAAGACCGGCAGGGTGGTGGCTACACCTTC.

J is TRBJ1-5 and V is TRBV29-1; a weak D match, TRBD1 (6 bases). The CDR3 has 14 amino acids. V was trimmed by 4 bases and J by 6 bases, leaving 16 bases between them. The V gene's germline CDR1 is SQVTM and CDR2 ANQGSEA. In nucleotides, the CDR3 is TGCAGCGTTGTAGAACAGGGTTATAGTCAGCCCCAGCATTTT. It encodes CSVVEQGYSQPQHF.

The chain uses TRBV6-5 and TRBJ2-5; possible D gene TRBD2, 7 bases. The CDR3 is 13 residues long. Germline V gene data show CDR1 as MNHEY and CDR2 as SVGAGI. Trimming took off 8 bases at V and 4 bases at J, with 14 bases between the two ends. The DNA for the CDR3 is TGTGCCAGCGCGGGGGCCGGGGTAGAGACCCAGTACTTC. It codes for CASAGAGVETQYF.

Comment on this clone: At one of its ends the junction is not consistent with the germline gene, which may arise from a read error. This sequence joins TRBV29-1 and TRBJ1-2; 8 bases fit TRBD1. Germline V gene data show CDR1 as SQVTM and CDR2 as ANQGSEA. The CDR3 has 14 amino acids. The CDR3 here is CSVEGTGGNYGYTF. As DNA, the CDR3 is TGCAGCGTCGAAGGGACAGGAGGGAACTATGGCTACACCTTC.

The genes are TRBV5-5 and TRBJ2-2; D not certain. The ends were cut back, 1 base at V and 6 bases at J, with 16 bases in the middle. This CDR3 has 16 residues. Germline CDR1 and CDR2: SGHKS and YYEKEE (reference sequence). CDR3 coding DNA: TGTGCCAGCAGCTTGCACCTGGGCAGTCAGCCCGGGGAGCTGTTTTTT. This encodes CASSLHLGSQPGELFF.

This clone is a singleton in its sample. The chain couples TRBV21-1 to TRBJ1-2. TRBV21-1 is described as a pseudogene. The length of the CDR3 is 12 residues. The CDR3 sequence is CASTPGGDGYTF. In DNA form, the CDR3 reads TGTGCCAGCACCCCCGGAGGGGATGGCTACACCTTC.

This chain uses TRBV27 with TRBJ1-6; D is unresolved. The germline V gene has CDR1 MNHEY and CDR2 SMNVEV (reference sequence). This CDR3 has 15 amino acids. The V gene lost 2 bases and the J gene lost 0 bases, with 5 bases spanning the gap. DNA for the CDR3: TGTGCCAGCAGTTTAGAGAGCTCCTATAATTCACCCCTCCACTTT. This sequence encodes CASSLESSYNSPLHF.

The chain recombines TRBV19 with TRBJ1-4; D is possibly TRBD1 (6 bases). The CDR3 totals 14 residues. V lost 5 bases and J lost 4, with 11 bases in between. The germline V gene has CDR1 LNHDA and CDR2 SQIVND (reference sequence). CDR3 amino acids: CASSHGQINEKLFF. In DNA form, the CDR3 reads TGTGCCAGTAGTCACGGACAGATTAATGAAAAACTGTTTTTT.

This clone was counted only a few times. The chain uses TRBV7-9 and TRBJ2-3, with D possibly TRBD2 on 5 matching bases. The CDR3 has 16 amino acids. Deletions cut 3 bases from V and 4 bases from J, with 17 bases between. Germline CDR1 and CDR2: SEHNR and FQNEAQ (reference sequence). This CDR3 reads CASSFNLGSEADTQYF. Written as DNA, the CDR3 is TGTGCCAGCAGCTTTAATTTAGGGAGTGAAGCAGATACGCAGTATTTT.

This clone has a handful of counts. The chain combines TRBV5-8 with TRBJ1-5, with D possibly being TRBD1 (6 bases). The CDR3 is made up of 14 amino acids. Per germline, CDR1 SGHTS and CDR2 YDEGEE. V lost 0 bases and J 9 bases, leaving 13 bases between the germline ends. In DNA form, the CDR3 reads TGTGCCAGCAGCTTGGCCTCAGGGGTCGGGCCCCAGCATTTT. Its translation: CASSLASGVGPQHF.

This chain uses TRBV19 with TRBJ2-7; D unclear. With 8 bases removed from V and 2 bases from J, the gap between germline ends came to 19 bases. CDR1 and CDR2 (germline): LNHDA, SQIVND (reference sequence). This CDR3 has 15 residues. DNA of the CDR3: TGTGCCAGTGTGAACTCGACGGAGCGACCCTACGAGCAGTACTTC. Translation: CASVNSTERPYEQYF.

The chain couples TRBV6-1 to TRBJ1-5; tentatively, D is TRBD1 (5 bases). There are 16 residues in the CDR3. The germline V gene has CDR1 MNHNS and CDR2 SASEGT. V lost 0 bases and J 6 bases, leaving 15 bases between the germline ends. Here the CDR3 reads CASSEALIGVGQPQHF. Written as DNA, the CDR3 is TGTGCCAGCAGTGAAGCGCTGATAGGGGTGGGTCAGCCCCAGCATTTT.

This clone occurred once. This chain joins TRBV3-1 (or the pseudogene TRBV3-2) and TRBJ2-3; D ambiguous. The CDR3 is 15 residues long. Germline assignment: CDR1 LGHDT and CDR2 YNNKEL (reference sequence). With 2 bases removed from V and 0 bases from J, the gap between germline ends came to 9 bases. DNA of the CDR3: TGTGCCAGCAGCCAATTTGGTACTAGCACAGATACGCAGTATTTT. Translating gives CASSQFGTSTDTQYF.